The clone carrying this TCR beta chain was observed a handful of times. Its antigen remains unknown. The entry originates in a study of T-cell reconstitution after alpha-beta-depleted transplantation in children. Points from the study as a whole: In patients about two months after transplant, alpha-beta T cells reportedly arose from several hundred expanded graft clones. Day-60 TCRbeta diversity that was high in some patients was derived from surviving recipient T cells and thymic progenitors. The authors attributed T-cell counts and diversity one year after transplant mostly to newly produced T cells.

Germline V gene lookup returns CDR1 MGHRA and CDR2 YSYEKL. Trimming took 0 bases from V and 0 from J; bases not matched to a gene: 7. The CDR3 runs 17 residues. A library of TCRbeta sequences, prepared with unique molecular identifiers, was generated. TCRdb reanalysed the PCR reads using MiXCR and keeps one entry per CDR3 protein. The data contain around 200,000 distinct CDR3 sequences, roughly 9.1% of them singletons. The TCR originated in a male patient between 2 and 10 years old who had a stem cell transplant for acute myeloid leukemia, so the T cells may come from the graft donor. This chain joins TRBV4-1 and TRBJ2-7; 8 bases align to TRBD2. The source material was PBMCs, mostly from graft donor cells, sampled 360 days after TCRalphabeta/CD19-depleted stem cell transplant. DNA for the CDR3: TGCGCCAGCAGCCAAGATGCGGGACGGGAGGGCTCCTACGAGCAGTACTTC. This codes for CASSQDAGREGSYEQYF.